The clone carrying this T cell receptor beta chain was recorded once. Its cognate antigen is unknown. V shed 7 bases and J shed 1 base, with 17 bases lying between them. Germline V gene data show CDR1 as MNHNS and CDR2 as SASEGT. This CDR3 region has 15 residues. The data derive from a study of blood T cells in healthy people across ages. PCR was performed a second time for about 6 to 12 cycles using a sample-barcoded 5' primer and a J-beta primer mix. CDR3-containing paired-end reads numbered at least 2.5 million in each sample. A single record per CDR3 protein comes from TCRdb applying MiXCR to the 5' RACE reads. The sample holds 780,000 or so distinct CDR3 sequences; more than 55% are singletons and the top ten take roughly 26%. Study-wide points: Underestimates were what the diversity estimates from one million T cells were considered to be. A roughly linear age-dependent decrease characterized TCR beta diversity per million T cells.

Sequencing was performed on blood. The TCR comes from a man in his forties in good health. The J gene is TRBJ2-7, the V gene TRBV6-1; D is uncertain. CDR3 coding DNA: TGTGCCAGCACTAAGATGGGGTCAAATTCCTACGAGCAGTACTTC. Amino acid sequence: CASTKMGSNSYEQYF.